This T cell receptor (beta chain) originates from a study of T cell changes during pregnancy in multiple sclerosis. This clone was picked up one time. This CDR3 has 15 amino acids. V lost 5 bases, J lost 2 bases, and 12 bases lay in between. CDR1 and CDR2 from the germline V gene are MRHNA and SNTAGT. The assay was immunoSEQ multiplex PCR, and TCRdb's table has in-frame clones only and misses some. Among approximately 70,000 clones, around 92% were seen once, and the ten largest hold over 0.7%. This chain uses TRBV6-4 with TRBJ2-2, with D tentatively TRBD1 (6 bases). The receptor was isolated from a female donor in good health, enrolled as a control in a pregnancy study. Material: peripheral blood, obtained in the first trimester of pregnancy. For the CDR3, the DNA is TGTGCCAGCAGTCCCCAGGGGACCAACACCGGGGAGCTGTTTTTT. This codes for CASSPQGTNTGELFF.